These T cell receptor beta chains were read from a single sample in a study of cytomegalovirus exposure and HLA in healthy donors. Clones were read by immunoSEQ multiplex PCR, and TCRdb kept only the in-frame ones, dropping some. The top ten clones hold approximately 30% of a sample with fewer than 150,000 clones, roughly 80% of them seen once. The sequencing input was PBMCs. The source is a man in his fifties or sixties in good health and CMV-seropositive. Each CDR3 is given with its conserved first and last residue. A D gene is named only where the DNA matches it firmly. Clone size is not always given. Where it is, it says once, few, many or a class for expanded clones.

v_gene	d_gene	len	j_gene	abundance	CDR3nt	CDR3aa
TRBV27	TRBD2	15	TRBJ2-5	.	TGTGCCAGCAGCCCGACCAGCGGGGGGGTTGAGACCCAGTACTTC	CASSPTSGGVETQYF
TRBV18	.	16	TRBJ1-6	.	TGTGCCAGCTCACCACCGGGGTTATCGGGAATTTCACCCCTCCACTTT	CASSPPGLSGISPLHF
TRBV7-9	TRBD1	14	TRBJ1-4	.	TGTGCCAGCAGCTTTGGGACAGGGTATGAAAAACTGTTTTTT	CASSFGTGYEKLFF
TRBV6-1	.	14	TRBJ2-2	.	TGTGCCAGCTGGGGACTGTCGAACACCGGGGAGCTGTTTTTT	CASWGLSNTGELFF
TRBV2	.	15	TRBJ2-4	few	TGTGCCAGCAGTGTGGGCAGGGGAGCCAAAAACATTCAGTACTTC	CASSVGRGAKNIQYF
TRBV27	TRBD1	14	TRBJ1-4	few	TGTGCCAGCAGTAACGGACAGGAGGTCGGAAAACTGTTTTTT	CASSNGQEVGKLFF
TRBV9	.	16	TRBJ2-2	.	TGTGCCAGCAGTCACAATAAGGGGGGGATGAGCGGGGAGCTGTTTTTT	CASSHNKGGMSGELFF
TRBV5-5	TRBD1	18	TRBJ2-6	.	TGTGCCAGCAGCTTGGCATGGACAGGGAACTCTGGGGCCAACGTCCTGACTTTC	CASSLAWTGNSGANVLTF
TRBV18	.	14	TRBJ1-4	.	TGTGCCAGCTCACCTCCCTCAACTAATGAAAAACTGTTTTTT	CASSPPSTNEKLFF
TRBV4-1	.	16	TRBJ1-6	.	TGCGCCAGCAGCCAGGAGGCCCGACAGGACTATTCACCCCTCCACTTT	CASSQEARQDYSPLHF
TRBV7-3	.	13	TRBJ1-1	.	TGTGCCAGCAGCGAGCAACCGAACACTGAAGCTTTCTTT	CASSEQPNTEAFF
TRBV6-1	.	13	TRBJ1-5	.	TGTGCCAGCAGTGATGGGGCCCGGCAGCCCCAGCATTTT	CASSDGARQPQHF
TRBV5-1	TRBD1	15	TRBJ1-1	.	TGCGCCAGCAGGGAAGGACAGGGGGCTGGGACTGAAGCTTTCTTT	CASREGQGAGTEAFF
TRBV7-2	TRBD1	14	TRBJ1-2	.	TGTGCCAGCAGCGGACAGGGGAGTGAGTATGGCTACACCTTC	CASSGQGSEYGYTF
TRBV28	.	15	TRBJ2-7	once	TGTGCCAGCAGTTTTCTCAGCGGCAAAACCTACGAGCAGTACTTC	CASSFLSGKTYEQYF
TRBV11-2	TRBD1	15	TRBJ1-3	once	TGTGCCAGCAGCTTCAGCACAGGGGCTGGAAACACCATATATTTT	CASSFSTGAGNTIYF
TRBV7-2	.	15	TRBJ2-1	.	TGTGCCAGCAGCAAAGCGGGCCCCGCCTACAATGAGCAGTTCTTC	CASSKAGPAYNEQFF
TRBV29-1	TRBD1	13	TRBJ1-1	.	TGCAGCGTCTCAGGGGGCTGGGACACTGAAGCTTTCTTT	CSVSGGWDTEAFF
TRBV5-1	TRBD2	15	TRBJ2-7	.	TGCGCCAGCAGCTTGGGACTAGCGGGAGTCTACGAGCAGTACTTC	CASSLGLAGVYEQYF
TRBV11-2	TRBD1	14	TRBJ2-1	.	TGTGCCAGCTGCAAGGGACAGGGGGTCAATGAGCAGTTCTTC	CASCKGQGVNEQFF
TRBV7-9	TRBD1	16	TRBJ1-5	.	TGTGCCAGCAGCTTCACGGGACAGGGACATGTTCAGCCCCAGCATTTT	CASSFTGQGHVQPQHF
TRBV11-2	TRBD2	15	TRBJ2-7	.	TGTGCCAGCAGCTTAGGGACTAGCGGGAACTACGAGCAGTACTTC	CASSLGTSGNYEQYF
TRBV2	.	11	TRBJ1-4	.	TGTGCCAGCAGTCTTAATGAAAAACTGTTTTTT	CASSLNEKLFF
TRBV7-3	TRBD1	15	TRBJ1-1	medium-sized	TGTGCCAGCAGCGTCGGACAGGGCATGAACACTGAAGCTTTCTTT	CASSVGQGMNTEAFF
TRBV30	.	13	TRBJ1-2	.	TGTGCCTGGAGTAAGGAGGGGAGGGGTGGCTACACCTTC	CAWSKEGRGGYTF
TRBV11-2	.	15	TRBJ2-4	.	TGTGCCAGCAGCCTCTCGGGGGGCGTGGGAAACATTCAGTACTTC	CASSLSGGVGNIQYF
TRBV29-1	TRBD1	16	TRBJ1-4	.	TGCAGCGTTGAGGGGGACAGGGGGTCAACTAATGAAAAACTGTTTTTT	CSVEGDRGSTNEKLFF
TRBV11-1	TRBD1	14	TRBJ2-1	few	TGTGCCAGCAGCCCCGAGACAGGGTACAATGAGCAGTTCTTC	CASSPETGYNEQFF
TRBV18	.	19	TRBJ2-1	.	TGTGCCAGCTCACCTCCATCCTTCGCGGGAAGGCCGGGGTACAATGAGCAGTTCTTC	CASSPPSFAGRPGYNEQFF
TRBV2	.	13	TRBJ1-1	.	TGTGCCAGCAAATTCCAGGGTGGGACTGAAGCTTTCTTT	CASKFQGGTEAFF
TRBV7-3	.	13	TRBJ1-1	.	TGTGCCAGCAGTCCTAACGGGAACACTGAAGCTTTCTTT	CASSPNGNTEAFF
TRBV5-5	.	15	TRBJ1-2	few	TGTGCCAGCAGCTTGTCGACAGCCCAAGGGTATGGCTACACCTTC	CASSLSTAQGYGYTF
TRBV9	TRBD1	15	TRBJ2-7	.	TGTGCCAGCAGCACCCTCTCGACAGGGCCCTACGAGCAGTACTTC	CASSTLSTGPYEQYF
TRBV28	TRBD2	13	TRBJ2-2	.	TGTGCCAGTAAGCGGGACCGGGCCGGGGAGCTGTTTTTT	CASKRDRAGELFF
TRBV6-1	TRBD1	14	TRBJ1-2	few	TGTGCCAGTCTCTCTGGGGGGACAGGGGTCGGCTACACCTTC	CASLSGGTGVGYTF
TRBV25-1	.	16	TRBJ1-6	.	TGTGCCAGCAGTGAGGGGGGATACGGCTATAATTCACCCCTCCACTTT	CASSEGGYGYNSPLHF
TRBV6-6	TRBD1	14	TRBJ2-7	.	TGTGCCAGCAGCCACGACAGGGAGTTCTACGAGCAGTACTTC	CASSHDREFYEQYF
TRBV11-2	.	16	TRBJ2-3	.	TGTGCCAGCAGCCCCGACGTGAGGGTTTGGTCAGATACGCAGTATTTT	CASSPDVRVWSDTQYF
TRBV19	TRBD1	16	TRBJ1-3	once	TGTGCCAGTAGTATCCCGGGACAGGGAACGGGAAACACCATATATTTT	CASSIPGQGTGNTIYF
TRBV2	TRBD2	15	TRBJ2-2	few	TGTGCCAGCAGTCCCTTTGGTAGCGGGGGCGGGGAGCTGTTTTTT	CASSPFGSGGGELFF
TRBV10-3	.	14	TRBJ2-1	.	TGTGCCATCAGTGCGGGGAGCTCCTACAATGAGCAGTTCTTC	CAISAGSSYNEQFF
TRBV5-4	TRBD2	16	TRBJ2-1	.	TGTGCCAGCAGCCCCCCTAGCGGGGGGGCCGACAATGAGCAGTTCTTC	CASSPPSGGADNEQFF
TRBV6-5	TRBD2	14	TRBJ2-7	.	TGTGCCAGCCAGCTAGCGGGAGGCTCCTACGAGCAGTACTTC	CASQLAGGSYEQYF
TRBV7-9	.	16	TRBJ1-1	.	TGTGCCAGCAGCTTAGGGGAGTGGACAGTGAACACTGAAGCTTTCTTT	CASSLGEWTVNTEAFF
TRBV5-1	TRBD1	14	TRBJ2-7	.	TGCGCCAGCAGCCGTGGACAGGGGGCCAACGAGCAGTACTTC	CASSRGQGANEQYF